Below are 19 T cell receptor beta chains sequenced from a single sample in a study of blood T cell repertoires in COVID-19. Sequenced by immunoSEQ multiplex PCR; TCRdb stores in-frame clones only, minus some. The table includes a few hundred thousand clones, approximately 79% detected once. The sample consisted of PBMCs or T cells enriched from blood (not recorded which). All receptors come from a man younger than 45 with acute COVID-19.

V is TRBV3-1 (or the pseudogene TRBV3-2) and J is TRBJ1-3, with unresolved D. In germline, CDR1 is LGHDT, CDR2 YNNKEL (reference sequence). This CDR3 is 15 amino acids long. V was trimmed by 0 bases and J by 7 bases, leaving 13 bases between them. CDR3 coding DNA: TGTGCCAGCAGCCAAGATTGGATGTCGGGGAACACCATATATTTT. Residues: CASSQDWMSGNTIYF.

This rearrangement joins TRBV6-2 or TRBV6-3 to TRBJ1-2; 12 bases are a match to TRBD1. CDR1 and CDR2 from the germline V gene are MNHEY and SVGEGT. CDR3 length: 17 residues. V dropped 7 bases and J dropped 2; count of bases not matched to a gene: 11. CDR3 sequence (DNA): TGTGCCAGCACCCCTTTTGGGACAGGGGGCGCAAACTATGGCTACACCTTC. It yields the protein CASTPFGTGGANYGYTF.

V gene TRBV2 combines with J gene TRBJ2-5; 7 bases are shared with TRBD2. CDR1 and CDR2 (germline): SNHLY, FYNNEI. The CDR3 covers 15 residues. Losses at the gene ends were 3 bases for V and 3 bases for J; bases not matched to a gene: 7. Here the CDR3 DNA reads TGTGCCAGCAGTGATGAGAGGAGCGGGAAAGAGACCCAGTACTTC. Protein product: CASSDERSGKETQYF.

The rearrangement joins TRBV7-6 to TRBJ2-3; 12 bases fit TRBD2. The CDR3 loop spans 19 amino acids. Germline-derived CDR1 and CDR2 are SGHVS and FNYEAQ. Trimming removed 0 bases from V and 1 base from J; junction bases left unmatched: 8. The CDR3 DNA sequence: TGTGCCAGCAGCTTAGCACCGACTAGCGGGGGTCAGGGCACAGATACGCAGTATTTT. Translated, it gives CASSLAPTSGGQGTDTQYF.

This clone was observed a few times. The chain uses TRBV19 and TRBJ2-1, with TRBD2 identical over 10 bases. Germline V gene sequence: CDR1 LNHDA, CDR2 SQIVND (reference sequence). This CDR3 is 15 amino acids long. V was clipped by 4 bases and J by 6 bases; unmatched bases: 6. Here the CDR3 DNA reads TGTGCCAGTAGTAGAAAGCGGGAGGGGTCCAATGAGCAGTTCTTC. Protein: CASSRKREGSNEQFF.

Only a few counts were recorded for this clone. This chain links TRBV29-1 with TRBJ1-1, with D unclear. This CDR3 is built from 13 residues. The ends were cut back, 3 bases at V and 11 bases at J, with 19 bases in the middle. CDR1 and CDR2 (germline): SQVTM, ANQGSEA. CDR3 residues: CSVELSFRGEAFF. The CDR3, as DNA: TGCAGCGTTGAGTTGTCCTTTCGTGGGGAGGCTTTCTTT.

V is TRBV11-2 and J is TRBJ2-7; TRBD2 aligns across 8 bases. The trim removed 4 bases at V and 6 bases at J, leaving 5 bases unmatched. The CDR3 sequence is 13 residues long. Germline V gene data show CDR1 as SGHAT and CDR2 as FQNNGV. The CDR3 here is CASSSVAGIEQYV. In nucleotides, the CDR3 is TGTGCCAGCAGCTCCGTAGCGGGAATCGAGCAGTACGTC.

This clone has a single count. The chain links TRBV18 to TRBJ1-3; D unresolved. The germline V and J ends were trimmed by 0 bases and 0 bases, with 12 bases remaining between them. The CDR3 spans 17 residues. The V gene's germline CDR1 is KGHSH and CDR2 LQKENI. The CDR3 DNA reads as TGTGCCAGCTCACCACCGAACGGTAAACGCTCTGGAAACACCATATATTTT. Translating gives CASSPPNGKRSGNTIYF.

The chain links TRBV11-2 to TRBJ2-2, with D possibly being TRBD1 (6 bases). The V end was cut by 5 bases, the J end by 6 bases, with 25 bases between. Germline values: CDR1 SGHAT, CDR2 FQNNGV. CDR3 length: 18 residues. The CDR3 region has the DNA TGTGCCAGCAGCACGGGACCAGGGGCCCGGGATCTGTCCGGGGAGCTGTTTTTT. Translation gives CASSTGPGARDLSGELFF.

The rearrangement uses TRBV7-2 and TRBJ1-2; D is unresolved. Germline V CDR1 and CDR2: SGHTA, FQGNSA. The V and J ends lost 5 bases and 3 bases respectively, with 10 bases between them. The CDR3 spans 13 residues. The CDR3 DNA reads as TGTGCCAGCAGCCAACGAAGAGACTATGGCTACACCTTC. Translation: CASSQRRDYGYTF. The full variable domain, its missing parts supplied by reference TRBV7-2 and TRBJ1-2, is GAGVSQSPSNKVTEKGKDVELRCDPISGHTALYWYRQSLGQGLEFLIYFQGNSAPDKSGLPSDRFSAERTGGSVSTLTIQRTQQEDSAVYLCASSQRRDYGYTFGSGTRLTVV.

In nucleotides, the CDR3 is TGTGCCAGCAGCCAAGGGCTAGCGGACAATGAGCAGTTCTTC. This encodes CASSQGLADNEQFF. This sequence joins TRBV14 and TRBJ2-1; 7 bases agree with TRBD2. The CDR3 extends over 14 amino acids. Germline V gene sequence: CDR1 SGHDN, CDR2 FVKESK. With V trimmed by 1 base and J by 5 bases, 2 bases remained unmatched.

V gene TRBV2 combines with J gene TRBJ1-2; D perhaps matches TRBD1 (5 bases). V lost 4 bases to trimming and J lost 11 bases, with 17 bases between them. From germline, CDR1 is SNHLY and CDR2 FYNNEI. The CDR3 has 13 amino acids. The CDR3 sequence: CASSVVAAGGYTF. The CDR3 coding sequence is TGTGCCAGCAGTGTAGTAGCTGCTGGGGGGTACACCTTC. The full variable domain, with the rest looked up from reference TRBV2 and TRBJ1-2, is EPEVTQTPSHQVTQMGQEVILRCVPISNHLYFYWYRQILGQKVEFLVSFYNNEISEKSEIFDDQFSVERPDGSNFTLKIRSTKLEDSAMYFCASSVVAAGGYTFGSGTRLTVV.

The V and J genes are TRBV21-1 and TRBJ2-7; TRBD2, as called in the table, went unchecked against the DNA. TRBV21-1 is noted as a pseudogene. The CDR3 totals 16 residues. CDR3: CASSKLPRLPPYEQYV. For the CDR3, the DNA is TGTGCCAGCAGCAAACTCCCGCGCCTACCCCCTTACGAGCAGTACGTC.

This clone has more than one count but fewer than ten. This chain links TRBV2 with TRBJ1-1, with 7 bases matching TRBD1. Germline V gives CDR1 SNHLY, CDR2 FYNNEI. V shed 6 bases and J 1 base; nucleotides not matched to a gene: 2. The CDR3 covers 13 residues. DNA of the CDR3: TGTGCCAGCAGACGACAGGGGAACACTGAAGCTTTCTTT. It yields the protein CASRRQGNTEAFF.

The chain carries TRBV28 and TRBJ1-2, with D possibly being TRBD1 (5 bases). Germline V gene sequence: CDR1 MDHEN, CDR2 SYDVKM. V dropped 6 bases and J dropped 5 bases, with 10 bases sitting between them. This CDR3 comprises 12 residues. The CDR3 sequence is CASRRTLYGYTF. CDR3 sequence (DNA): TGTGCCAGCAGACGGACACTATATGGCTACACCTTC.

This chain uses TRBV10-2 with TRBJ2-1; D perhaps matches TRBD1 (5 bases). CDR1 and CDR2 from the germline V gene are WSHSY and SAAADI. V shed 5 bases and J shed 7 bases, with 6 bases lying between them. The CDR3 totals 11 residues. The CDR3 sequence is CASSPGNEQFF. The CDR3 DNA reads as TGCGCCAGCAGTCCAGGGAATGAGCAGTTCTTC.

The chain links TRBV5-1 to TRBJ2-2, with D perhaps matching TRBD2 (5 bases). V lost 4 bases and J 1 base, leaving 8 bases between the germline ends. The germline gives CDR1 SGHRS, CDR2 YFSETQ. This CDR3 is built from 14 residues. The DNA for the CDR3 is TGCGCCAGCAGCGAACTAGAGAACACCGGGGAGCTGTTTTTT. It is translated as CASSELENTGELFF. Supplemented by reference TRBV5-1 and TRBJ2-2, the full variable domain reads KAGVTQTPRYLIKTRGQQVTLSCSPISGHRSVSWYQQTPGQGLQFLFEYFSETQRNKGNFPGRFSGRQFSNSRSEMNVSTLELGDSALYLCASSELENTGELFFGEGSRLTVL.

This clone showed up just once. One end of the junction fails to match germline, which may point to a read error. This sequence joins TRBV5-1 and TRBJ2-3; 7 bases align to TRBD1. Germline V gene sequence: CDR1 SGHRS, CDR2 YFSETQ. The length of the CDR3 is 14 residues. The CDR3 protein is CASSTGTATDTQYF. The CDR3, as DNA: TGTGCCAGCAGCACGGGGACAGCCACAGATACGCAGTATTTT.

Regarding this clone: This same CDR3 is encoded by further DNA sequences in the sample. This chain uses TRBV25-1 with TRBJ2-2, with D possibly being TRBD1 (6 bases). V shed 0 bases and J shed 7 bases, with 12 bases lying between them. CDR1 is MGHDK and CDR2 is SYGVNS in the germline V gene. The CDR3 covers 15 residues. CDR3 loop: CASSEYSRGGGELFF. For the CDR3, the DNA is TGTGCCAGCAGTGAATATAGCAGGGGTGGCGGGGAGCTGTTTTTT.